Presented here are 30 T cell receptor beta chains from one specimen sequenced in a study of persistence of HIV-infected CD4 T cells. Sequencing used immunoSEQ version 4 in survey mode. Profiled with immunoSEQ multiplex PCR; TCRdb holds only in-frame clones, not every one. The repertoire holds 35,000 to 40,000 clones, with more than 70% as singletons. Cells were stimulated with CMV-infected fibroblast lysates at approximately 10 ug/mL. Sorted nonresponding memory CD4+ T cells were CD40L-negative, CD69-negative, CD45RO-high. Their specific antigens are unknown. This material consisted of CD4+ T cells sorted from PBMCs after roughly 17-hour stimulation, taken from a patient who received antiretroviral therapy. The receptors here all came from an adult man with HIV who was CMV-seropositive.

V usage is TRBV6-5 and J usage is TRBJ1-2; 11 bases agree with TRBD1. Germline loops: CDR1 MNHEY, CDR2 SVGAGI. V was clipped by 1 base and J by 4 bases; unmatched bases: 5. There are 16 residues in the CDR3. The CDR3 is CASSYLRTGGSYGYTF. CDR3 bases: TGTGCCAGCAGTTACTTAAGGACAGGGGGCTCCTATGGCTACACCTTC.

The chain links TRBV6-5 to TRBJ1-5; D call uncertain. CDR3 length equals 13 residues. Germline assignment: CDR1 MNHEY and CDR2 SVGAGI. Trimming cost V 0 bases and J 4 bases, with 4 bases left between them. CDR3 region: CASSYSSNQPQHF. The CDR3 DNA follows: TGTGCCAGCAGTTACTCGTCTAATCAGCCCCAGCATTTT.

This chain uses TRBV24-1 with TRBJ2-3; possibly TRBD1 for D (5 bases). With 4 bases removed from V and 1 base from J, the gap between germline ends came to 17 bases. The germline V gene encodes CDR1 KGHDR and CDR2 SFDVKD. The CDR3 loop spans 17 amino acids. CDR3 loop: CATSDSAITGRTDTQYF. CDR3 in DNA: TGTGCCACCAGTGACTCCGCCATAACAGGACGCACAGATACGCAGTATTTT.

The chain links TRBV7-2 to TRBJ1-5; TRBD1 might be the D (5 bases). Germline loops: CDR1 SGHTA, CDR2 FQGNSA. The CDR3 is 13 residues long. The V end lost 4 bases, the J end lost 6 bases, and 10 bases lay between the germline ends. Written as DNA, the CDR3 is TGTGCCAGCAGCTCAGGGCTAGGTCAGCCCCAGCATTTT. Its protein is CASSSGLGQPQHF.

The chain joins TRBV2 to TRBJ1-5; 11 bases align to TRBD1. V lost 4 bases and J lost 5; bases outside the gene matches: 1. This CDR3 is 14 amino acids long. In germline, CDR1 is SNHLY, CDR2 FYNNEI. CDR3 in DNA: TGTGCCAGCAGTGCGGGACAGGGGGATCAGCCCCAGCATTTT. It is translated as CASSAGQGDQPQHF.

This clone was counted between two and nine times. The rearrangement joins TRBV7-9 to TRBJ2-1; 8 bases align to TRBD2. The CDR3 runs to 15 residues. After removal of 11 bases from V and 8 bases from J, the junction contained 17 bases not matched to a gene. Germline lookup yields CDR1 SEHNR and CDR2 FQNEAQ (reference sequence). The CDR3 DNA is TGTGCCCTCTCGACATATAGCGGGGTGAGTGATGAGCAGTTCTTC. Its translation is CALSTYSGVSDEQFF.

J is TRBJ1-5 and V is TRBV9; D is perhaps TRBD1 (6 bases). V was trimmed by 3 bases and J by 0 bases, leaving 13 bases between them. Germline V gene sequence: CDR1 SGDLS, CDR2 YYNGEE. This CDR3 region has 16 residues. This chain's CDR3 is CASSADGQTSNQPQHF. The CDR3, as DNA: TGTGCCAGCAGCGCAGACGGACAGACTAGCAATCAGCCCCAGCATTTT. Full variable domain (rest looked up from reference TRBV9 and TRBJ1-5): DSGVTQTPKHLITATGQRVTLRCSPRSGDLSVYWYQQSLDQGLQFLIQYYNGEERAKGNILERFSAQQFPDLHSELNLSSLELGDSALYFCASSADGQTSNQPQHFGDGTRLSIL.

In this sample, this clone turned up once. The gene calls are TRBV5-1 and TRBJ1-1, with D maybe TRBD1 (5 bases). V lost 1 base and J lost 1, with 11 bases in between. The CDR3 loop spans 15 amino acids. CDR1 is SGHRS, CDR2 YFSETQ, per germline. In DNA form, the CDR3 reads TGCGCCAGCAGCTTGAGGGGACGAGAGAACACTGAAGCTTTCTTT. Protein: CASSLRGRENTEAFF.

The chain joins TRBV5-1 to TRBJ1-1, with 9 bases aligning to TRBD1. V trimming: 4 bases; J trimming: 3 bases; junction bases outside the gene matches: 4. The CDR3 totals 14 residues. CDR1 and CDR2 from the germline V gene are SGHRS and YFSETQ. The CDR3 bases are TGCGCCAGCAGCGCGACAGGGGGATACACTGAAGCTTTCTTT. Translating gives CASSATGGYTEAFF. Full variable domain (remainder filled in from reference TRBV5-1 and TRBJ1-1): KAGVTQTPRYLIKTRGQQVTLSCSPISGHRSVSWYQQTPGQGLQFLFEYFSETQRNKGNFPGRFSGRQFSNSRSEMNVSTLELGDSALYLCASSATGGYTEAFFGQGTRLTVV.

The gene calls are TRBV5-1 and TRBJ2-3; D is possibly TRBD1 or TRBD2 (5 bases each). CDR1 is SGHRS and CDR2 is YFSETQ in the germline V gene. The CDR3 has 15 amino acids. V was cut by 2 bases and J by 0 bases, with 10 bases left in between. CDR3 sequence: CASSLRDPSTDTQYF. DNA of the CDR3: TGCGCCAGCAGCTTACGGGACCCTAGCACAGATACGCAGTATTTT.

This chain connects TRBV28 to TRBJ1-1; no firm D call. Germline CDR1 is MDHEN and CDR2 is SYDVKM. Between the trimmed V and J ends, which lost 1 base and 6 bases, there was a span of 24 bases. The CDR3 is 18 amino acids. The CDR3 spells CASSLFGDGQRSGSEAFF. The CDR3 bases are TGTGCCAGCAGTTTATTTGGTGACGGCCAAAGATCGGGCTCTGAAGCTTTCTTT.

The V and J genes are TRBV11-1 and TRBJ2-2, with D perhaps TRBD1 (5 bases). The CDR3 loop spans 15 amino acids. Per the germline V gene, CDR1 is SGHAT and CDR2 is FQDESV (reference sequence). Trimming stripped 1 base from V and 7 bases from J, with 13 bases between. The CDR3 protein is CASSLEGRADGELFF. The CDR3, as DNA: TGTGCCAGCAGCTTAGAGGGCAGGGCGGACGGGGAGCTGTTTTTT.

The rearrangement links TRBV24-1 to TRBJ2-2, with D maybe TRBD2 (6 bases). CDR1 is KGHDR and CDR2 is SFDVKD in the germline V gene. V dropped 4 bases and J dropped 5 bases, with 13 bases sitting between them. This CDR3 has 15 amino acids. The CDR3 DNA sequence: TGTGCCACCAGTGACCCCGGAGGGGTAACCGGGGAGCTGTTTTTT. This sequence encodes CATSDPGGVTGELFF.

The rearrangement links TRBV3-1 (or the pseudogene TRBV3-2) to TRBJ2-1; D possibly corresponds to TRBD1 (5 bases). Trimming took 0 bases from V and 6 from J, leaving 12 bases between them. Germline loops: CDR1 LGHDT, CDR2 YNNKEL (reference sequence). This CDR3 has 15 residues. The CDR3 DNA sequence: TGTGCCAGCAGCCAAGATCCCAGGGTTCGCAATGAGCAGTTCTTC. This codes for CASSQDPRVRNEQFF.

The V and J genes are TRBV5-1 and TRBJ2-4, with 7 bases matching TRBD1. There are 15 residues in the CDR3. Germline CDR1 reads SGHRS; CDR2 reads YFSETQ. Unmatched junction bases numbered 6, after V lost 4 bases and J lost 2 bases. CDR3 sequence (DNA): TGCGCCAGCAGCCCAGTGACAGGGACCAAAAACATTCAGTACTTC. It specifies CASSPVTGTKNIQYF.

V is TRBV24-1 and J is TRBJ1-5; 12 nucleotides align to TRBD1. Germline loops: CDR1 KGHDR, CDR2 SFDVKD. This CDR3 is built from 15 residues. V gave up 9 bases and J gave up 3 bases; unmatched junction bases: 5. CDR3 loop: CATGGTGGFNQPQHF. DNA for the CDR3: TGTGCCACCGGGGGGACAGGGGGCTTCAATCAGCCCCAGCATTTT.

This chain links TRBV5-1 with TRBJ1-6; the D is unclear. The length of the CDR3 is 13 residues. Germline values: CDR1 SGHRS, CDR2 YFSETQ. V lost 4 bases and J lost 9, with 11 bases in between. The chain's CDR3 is CASSVYKGSPLHF. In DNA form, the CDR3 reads TGCGCCAGCAGCGTATACAAGGGTTCACCCCTCCACTTT.

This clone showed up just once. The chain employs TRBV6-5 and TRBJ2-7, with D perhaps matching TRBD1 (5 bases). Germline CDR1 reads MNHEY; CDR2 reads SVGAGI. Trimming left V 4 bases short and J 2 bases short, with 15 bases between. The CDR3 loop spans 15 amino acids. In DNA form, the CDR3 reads TGTGCCAGCAGTTGGGGCTCCTCGGGCCCCTACGAGCAGTACTTC. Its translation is CASSWGSSGPYEQYF.

In DNA form, the CDR3 reads TGCGCCAGCAGCCTGGCCCCTAGCGGGGGGGCGAATGAGCAGTTCTTC. Translation: CASSLAPSGGANEQFF. V is TRBV4-1 and J is TRBJ2-1; 12 nucleotides line up with TRBD2. Germline assignment: CDR1 MGHRA and CDR2 YSYEKL. The CDR3 has 16 amino acids. J gave up 7 bases and V 4 bases, and 8 bases lay outside the gene matches.

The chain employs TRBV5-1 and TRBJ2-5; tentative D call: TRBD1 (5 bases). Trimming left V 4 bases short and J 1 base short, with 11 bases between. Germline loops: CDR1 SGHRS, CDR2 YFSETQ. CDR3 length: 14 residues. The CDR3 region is CASSKDSAQETQYF. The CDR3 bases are TGCGCCAGCAGCAAAGACAGTGCCCAAGAGACCCAGTACTTC.

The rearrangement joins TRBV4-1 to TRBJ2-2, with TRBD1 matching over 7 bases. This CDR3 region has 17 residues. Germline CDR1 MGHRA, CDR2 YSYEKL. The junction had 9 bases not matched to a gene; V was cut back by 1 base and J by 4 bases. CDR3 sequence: CASSQARQGRGTGELFF. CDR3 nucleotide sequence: TGCGCCAGCAGCCAAGCCCGACAGGGTCGTGGCACCGGGGAGCTGTTTTTT.

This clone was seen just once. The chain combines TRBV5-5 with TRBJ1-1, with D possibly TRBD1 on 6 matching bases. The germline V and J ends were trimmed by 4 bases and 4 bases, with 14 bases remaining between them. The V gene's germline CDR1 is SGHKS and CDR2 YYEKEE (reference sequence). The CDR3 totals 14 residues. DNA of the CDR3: TGTGCCAGCAGCCGGCCGGGGGGGCGCACTGAAGCTTTCTTT. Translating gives CASSRPGGRTEAFF.

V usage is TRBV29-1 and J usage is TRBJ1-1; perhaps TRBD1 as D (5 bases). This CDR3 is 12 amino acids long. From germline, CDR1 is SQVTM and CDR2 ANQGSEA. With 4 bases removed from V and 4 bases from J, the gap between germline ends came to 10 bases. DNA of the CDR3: TGCAGCGTTGGGAAGGGGTCCACTGAAGCTTTCTTT. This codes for CSVGKGSTEAFF.

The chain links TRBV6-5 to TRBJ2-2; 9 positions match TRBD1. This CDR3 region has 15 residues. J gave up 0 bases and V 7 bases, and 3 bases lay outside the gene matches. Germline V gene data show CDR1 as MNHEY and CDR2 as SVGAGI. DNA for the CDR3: TGTGCCAGCACCCGACAGGGGGCGAACACCGGGGAGCTGTTTTTT. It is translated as CASTRQGANTGELFF.

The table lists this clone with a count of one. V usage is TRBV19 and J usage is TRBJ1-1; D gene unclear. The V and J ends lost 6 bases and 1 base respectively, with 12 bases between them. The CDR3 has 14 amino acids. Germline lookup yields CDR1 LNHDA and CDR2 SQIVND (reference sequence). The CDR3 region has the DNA TGTGCCAGTAGGAATGGGTATGGGAACACTGAAGCTTTCTTT. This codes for CASRNGYGNTEAFF.

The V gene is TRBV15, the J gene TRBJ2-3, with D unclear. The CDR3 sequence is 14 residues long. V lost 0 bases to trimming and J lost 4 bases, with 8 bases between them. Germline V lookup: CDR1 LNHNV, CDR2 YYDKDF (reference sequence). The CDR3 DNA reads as TGTGCCACCAGCAGAGAGAAGGGCCCAGATACGCAGTATTTT. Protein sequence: CATSREKGPDTQYF.

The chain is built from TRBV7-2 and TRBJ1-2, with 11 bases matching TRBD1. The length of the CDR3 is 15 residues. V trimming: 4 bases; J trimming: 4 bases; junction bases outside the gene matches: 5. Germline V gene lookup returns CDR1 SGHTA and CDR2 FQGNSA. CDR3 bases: TGTGCCAGCAGCTGGGGGACAGGGGGTAGCTATGGCTACACCTTC. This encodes CASSWGTGGSYGYTF. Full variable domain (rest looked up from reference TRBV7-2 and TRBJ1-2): GAGVSQSPSNKVTEKGKDVELRCDPISGHTALYWYRQSLGQGLEFLIYFQGNSAPDKSGLPSDRFSAERTGGSVSTLTIQRTQQEDSAVYLCASSWGTGGSYGYTFGSGTRLTVV.

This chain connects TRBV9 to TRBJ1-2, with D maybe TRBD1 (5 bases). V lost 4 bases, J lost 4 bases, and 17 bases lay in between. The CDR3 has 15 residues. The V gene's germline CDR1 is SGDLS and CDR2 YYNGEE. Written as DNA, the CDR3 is TGTGCCAGCAGCTACGACAGTGAACCTTTCTATGGCTACACCTTC. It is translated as CASSYDSEPFYGYTF.

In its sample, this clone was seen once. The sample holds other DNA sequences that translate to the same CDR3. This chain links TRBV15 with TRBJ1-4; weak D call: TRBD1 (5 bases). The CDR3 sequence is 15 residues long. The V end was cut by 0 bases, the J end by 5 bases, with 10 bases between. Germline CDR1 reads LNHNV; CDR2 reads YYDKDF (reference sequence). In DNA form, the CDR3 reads TGTGCCACCAGCAGAGATTCAGGGTCGAATGAAAAACTGTTTTTT. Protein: CATSRDSGSNEKLFF.

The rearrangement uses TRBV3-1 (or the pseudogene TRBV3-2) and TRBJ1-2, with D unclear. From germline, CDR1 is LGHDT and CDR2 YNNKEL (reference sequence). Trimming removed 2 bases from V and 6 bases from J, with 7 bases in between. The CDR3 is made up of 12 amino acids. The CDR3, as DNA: TGTGCCAGCAGCCAATCGGAGGATGGCTACACCTTC. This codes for CASSQSEDGYTF.